Given below is one T cell receptor (beta chain) in context. The source of the sample is a study of OX40 agonist ivuxolimab in advanced cancers. The CDR3 is 17 amino acids. The trim removed 3 bases at V and 2 bases at J, leaving 13 bases unmatched. Germline CDR1 LNHDA, CDR2 SQIVND (reference sequence). Clones were read by immunoSEQ multiplex PCR, and TCRdb kept only the in-frame ones, dropping some. This table has under 85,000 clones, around nine tenths appearing once. The source was CD4+ or CD8+ T cells sorted from blood, collected in a trial of the OX40 agonist ivuxolimab. This rearrangement joins TRBV19 to TRBJ2-7, with 7 nucleotides matching TRBD2. This clonotype was obtained from an adult with an advanced solid tumor such as melanoma, head and neck, liver or kidney cancer. The CDR3 reads CASSIVGPGGGTYEQYF. In nucleotides, the CDR3 is TGTGCCAGTAGTATTGTCGGTCCCGGCGGGGGTACCTACGAGCAGTACTTC.